The entry below gives a single T cell receptor (beta chain) sequence along with its context. Its specificity is not known. The data originate from a study of vaccination effects on CD4 cells after COVID-19. Study-wide findings and caveats: Clones that were induced by infection or by vaccine showed marked contraction late after vaccination.

Viral peptide pool expansion of antigen-specific CD4+ T cells preceded sequencing in the ViraFEST assay. Culture proceeded for approximately nine days, and CD4+ T cells were then isolated. Vaccine recipients lacked prior SARS-CoV-2 infection and had negative nucleocapsid antibodies. Replacing half the medium with IL-2 medium was done on days 3 and 7. The method was immunoSEQ multiplex PCR; TCRdb's version includes in-frame clones alone and lacks a portion of them. This sample yields 65,000 to 90,000 clones, of which about four fifths are seen a single time; roughly 10% belongs to the top ten. This receptor was obtained from a human donor who received a COVID-19 vaccine. This sample comprised CD4+ T cells from PBMCs cultured with SARS-CoV-2 spike peptides, obtained before COVID-19 vaccination.

The CDR3 sequence: CASSLGDISNQPQHF. The CDR3 nucleotides are TGTGCCAGCAGCTTGGGGGACATTAGCAATCAGCCCCAGCATTTT. J is TRBJ1-5 and V is TRBV5-6; a weak D match, TRBD1 (6 bases). Trimming removed 0 bases at V and 0 bases at J, with 7 bases between. Germline V gene data show CDR1 as SGHDT and CDR2 as YYEEEE. The CDR3 has 15 amino acids.